The T cell receptor (beta chain) under discussion was sequenced for a study of blood T cell repertoires in COVID-19. Unmatched junction bases numbered 7, after V lost 4 bases and J lost 3 bases. The CDR3 sequence is 14 residues long. CDR1 and CDR2 from the germline V gene are SGHRS and YFSETQ. Data came from immunoSEQ multiplex PCR; TCRdb stores just in-frame clones and leaves some out. This sample has 200,000 to 250,000 clones, with approximately 86% found just once. The chain employs TRBV5-1 and TRBJ2-7, with TRBD1 matching over 7 bases. This receptor was identified in a woman in her 70s with active or convalescent COVID-19. Sequenced input: peripheral blood. CDR3 residues: CASSVTGQVYEQYF. DNA of the CDR3: TGCGCCAGCAGCGTTACCGGACAGGTCTACGAGCAGTACTTC. The whole variable domain, remainder taken from reference TRBV5-1 and TRBJ2-7, is KAGVTQTPRYLIKTRGQQVTLSCSPISGHRSVSWYQQTPGQGLQFLFEYFSETQRNKGNFPGRFSGRQFSNSRSEMNVSTLELGDSALYLCASSVTGQVYEQYFGPGTRLTVT.